What follows is one T cell receptor beta chain and its context. This specimen comes from a study of T cell changes during pregnancy in multiple sclerosis. Clones were read by immunoSEQ multiplex PCR, and TCRdb kept only the in-frame ones, dropping some. The table lists some 80,000 clones, roughly 92% of them singletons, with roughly 2.5% in the top ten. This CDR3 is built from 17 residues. From germline, CDR1 is SGHNT and CDR2 YYREEE (reference sequence). V was clipped by 0 bases and J by 4 bases; unmatched bases: 9. This specimen consisted of peripheral blood, obtained in the first trimester of pregnancy. This TCR was sampled from a female donor with multiple sclerosis, enrolled in a pregnancy study. The chain uses TRBV5-4 and TRBJ2-1; 8 bases fit TRBD2. CDR3 bases: TGTGCCAGCAGCTTGGGGGGGGCTAGCGGGCTTTACAATGAGCAGTTCTTC. It translates to CASSLGGASGLYNEQFF. The full variable domain, in which reference TRBV5-4 and TRBJ2-1 provide the parts outside the CDR3, is ETGVTQSPTHLIKTRGQQVTLRCSSQSGHNTVSWYQQALGQGPQFIFQYYREEENGRGNFPPRFSGLQFPNYSSELNVNALELDDSALYLCASSLGGASGLYNEQFFGPGTRLTVL.